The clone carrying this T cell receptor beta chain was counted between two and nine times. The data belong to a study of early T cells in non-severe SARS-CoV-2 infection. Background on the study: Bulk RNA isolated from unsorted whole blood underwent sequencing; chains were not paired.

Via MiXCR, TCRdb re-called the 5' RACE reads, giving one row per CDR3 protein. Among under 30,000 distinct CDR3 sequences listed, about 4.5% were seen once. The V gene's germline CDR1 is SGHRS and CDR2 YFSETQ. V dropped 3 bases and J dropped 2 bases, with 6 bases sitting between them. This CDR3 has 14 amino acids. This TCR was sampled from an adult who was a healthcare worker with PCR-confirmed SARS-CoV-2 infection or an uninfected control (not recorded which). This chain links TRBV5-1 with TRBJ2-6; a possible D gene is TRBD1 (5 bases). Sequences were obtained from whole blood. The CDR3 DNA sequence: TGCGCCAGCAGCTCGGACACTGGGGCCAACGTCCTGACTTTC. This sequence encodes CASSSDTGANVLTF.